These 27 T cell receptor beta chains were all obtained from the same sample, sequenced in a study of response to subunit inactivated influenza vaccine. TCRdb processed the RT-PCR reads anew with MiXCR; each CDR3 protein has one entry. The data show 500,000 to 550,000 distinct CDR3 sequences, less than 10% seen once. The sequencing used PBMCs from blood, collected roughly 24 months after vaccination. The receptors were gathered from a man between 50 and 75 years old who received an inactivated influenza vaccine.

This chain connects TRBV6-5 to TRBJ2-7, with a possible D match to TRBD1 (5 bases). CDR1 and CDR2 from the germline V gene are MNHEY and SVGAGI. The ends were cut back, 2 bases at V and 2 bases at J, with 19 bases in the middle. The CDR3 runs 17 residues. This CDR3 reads CASSYLTEPNKPYEQYF. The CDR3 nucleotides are TGTGCCAGCAGTTACCTGACAGAACCCAACAAACCCTACGAGCAGTACTTC.

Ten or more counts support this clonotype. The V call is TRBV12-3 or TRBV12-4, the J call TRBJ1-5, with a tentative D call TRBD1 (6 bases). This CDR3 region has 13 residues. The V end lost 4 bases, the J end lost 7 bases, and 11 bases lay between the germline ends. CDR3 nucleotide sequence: TGTGCCAGCAGTTCCAACAGGGAACAGCCCCAGCATTTT. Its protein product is CASSSNREQPQHF.

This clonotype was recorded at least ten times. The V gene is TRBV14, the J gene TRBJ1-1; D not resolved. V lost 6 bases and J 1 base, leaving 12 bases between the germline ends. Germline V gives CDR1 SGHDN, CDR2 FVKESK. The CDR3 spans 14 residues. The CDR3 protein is CASSLRVSNTEAFF. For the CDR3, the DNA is TGTGCCAGCAGTCTAAGGGTTTCGAACACTGAAGCTTTCTTT.

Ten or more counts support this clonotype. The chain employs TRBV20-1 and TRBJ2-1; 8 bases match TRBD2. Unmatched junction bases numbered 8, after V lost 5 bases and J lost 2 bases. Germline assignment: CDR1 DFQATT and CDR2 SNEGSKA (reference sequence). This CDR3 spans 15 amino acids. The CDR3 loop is CSAGRLAPPYNEQFF. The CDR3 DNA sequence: TGCAGTGCTGGGAGACTAGCGCCACCCTACAATGAGCAGTTCTTC.

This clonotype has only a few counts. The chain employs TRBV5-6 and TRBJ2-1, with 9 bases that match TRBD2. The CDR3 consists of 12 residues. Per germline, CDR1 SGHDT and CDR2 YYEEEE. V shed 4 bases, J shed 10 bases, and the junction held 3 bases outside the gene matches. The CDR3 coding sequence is TGTGCCAGCAGCACCGGACTAGCGGAGCAGTTCTTC. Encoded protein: CASSTGLAEQFF. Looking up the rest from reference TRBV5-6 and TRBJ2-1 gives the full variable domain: DAGVTQSPTHLIKTRGQQVTLRCSPKSGHDTVSWYQQALGQGPQFIFQYYEEEERQRGNFPDRFSGHQFPNYSSELNVNALLLGDSALYLCASSTGLAEQFFGPGTRLTVL.

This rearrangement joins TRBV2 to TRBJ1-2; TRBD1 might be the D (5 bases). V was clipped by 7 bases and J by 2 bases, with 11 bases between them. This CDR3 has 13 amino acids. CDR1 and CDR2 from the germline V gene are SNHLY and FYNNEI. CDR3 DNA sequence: TGTGCCAGCAATCGGGACCCAAACTATGGCTACACCTTC. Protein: CASNRDPNYGYTF.

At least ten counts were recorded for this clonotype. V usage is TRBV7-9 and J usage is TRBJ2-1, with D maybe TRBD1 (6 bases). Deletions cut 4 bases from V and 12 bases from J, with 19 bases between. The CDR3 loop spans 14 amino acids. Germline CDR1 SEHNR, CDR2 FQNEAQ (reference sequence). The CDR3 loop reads CASSSDRFLRSQFF. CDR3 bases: TGTGCCAGCAGCTCAGACAGGTTTCTAAGGTCGCAGTTCTTC. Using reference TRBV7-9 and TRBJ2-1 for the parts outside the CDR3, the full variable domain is DTGVSQNPRHKITKRGQNVTFRCDPISEHNRLYWYRQTLGQGPEFLTYFQNEAQLEKSRLLSDRFSAERPKGSFSTLEIQRTEQGDSAMYLCASSSDRFLRSQFFGPGTRLTVL.

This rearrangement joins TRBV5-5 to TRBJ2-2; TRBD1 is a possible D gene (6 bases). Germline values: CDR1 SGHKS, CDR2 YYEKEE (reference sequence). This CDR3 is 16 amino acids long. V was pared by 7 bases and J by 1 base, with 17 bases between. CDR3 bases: TGTGCCAGCGGCAATACACAGGGTCGGAACACCGGGGAGCTGTTTTTT. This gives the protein CASGNTQGRNTGELFF.

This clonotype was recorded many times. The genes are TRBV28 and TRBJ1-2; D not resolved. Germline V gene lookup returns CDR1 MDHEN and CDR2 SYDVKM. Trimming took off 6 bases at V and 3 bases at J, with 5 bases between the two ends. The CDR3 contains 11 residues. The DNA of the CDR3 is TGTGCCAGCAGGACATACTATGGCTACACCTTC. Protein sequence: CASRTYYGYTF.

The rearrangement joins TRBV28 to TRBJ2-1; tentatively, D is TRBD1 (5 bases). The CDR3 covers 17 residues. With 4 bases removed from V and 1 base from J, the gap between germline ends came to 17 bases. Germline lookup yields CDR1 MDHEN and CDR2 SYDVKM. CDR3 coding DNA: TGTGCCAGCAGTTCCAGGGTGGGGCGAGCGTCCTACAATGAGCAGTTCTTC. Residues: CASSSRVGRASYNEQFF.

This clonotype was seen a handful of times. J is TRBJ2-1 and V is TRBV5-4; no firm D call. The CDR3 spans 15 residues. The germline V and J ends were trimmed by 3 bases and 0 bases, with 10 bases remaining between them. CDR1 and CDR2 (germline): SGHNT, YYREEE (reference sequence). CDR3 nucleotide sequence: TGTGCCAGCAGCTCCAATAGTAACTCCTACAATGAGCAGTTCTTC. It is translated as CASSSNSNSYNEQFF.

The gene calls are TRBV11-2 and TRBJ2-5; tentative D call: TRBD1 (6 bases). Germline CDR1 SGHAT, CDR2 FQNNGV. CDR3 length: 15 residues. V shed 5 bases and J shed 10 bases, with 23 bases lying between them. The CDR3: CASSPSDSSWGSQYF. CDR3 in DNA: TGTGCCAGCAGCCCATCGGACAGCTCTTGGGGGAGCCAGTACTTC.

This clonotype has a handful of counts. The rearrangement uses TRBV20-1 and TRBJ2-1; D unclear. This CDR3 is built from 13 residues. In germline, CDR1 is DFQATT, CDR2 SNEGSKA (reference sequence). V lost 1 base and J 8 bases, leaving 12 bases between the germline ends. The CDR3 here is CSARGGGYDEQFF. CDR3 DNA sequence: TGCAGTGCTAGAGGAGGTGGTTACGATGAGCAGTTCTTC.

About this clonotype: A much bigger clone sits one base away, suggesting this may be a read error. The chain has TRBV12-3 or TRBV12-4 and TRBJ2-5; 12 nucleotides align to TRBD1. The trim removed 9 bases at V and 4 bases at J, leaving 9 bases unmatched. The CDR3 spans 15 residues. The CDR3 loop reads CARSPSGQGAETQYF. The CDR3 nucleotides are TGTGCCAGGAGTCCCTCGGGACAGGGGGCAGAGACCCAGTACTTC.

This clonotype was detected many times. This CDR3 is CASSYSTSGWGDTQYF. In DNA, the CDR3 is TGTGCCAGCAGTTATTCGACTAGCGGTTGGGGCGATACGCAGTATTTT. The chain is built from TRBV6-5 and TRBJ2-3; 9 bases are shared with TRBD2. In germline, CDR1 is MNHEY, CDR2 SVGAGI. CDR3 length: 16 amino acids. V was pared by 3 bases and J by 6 bases, with 10 bases of the junction left unmatched.

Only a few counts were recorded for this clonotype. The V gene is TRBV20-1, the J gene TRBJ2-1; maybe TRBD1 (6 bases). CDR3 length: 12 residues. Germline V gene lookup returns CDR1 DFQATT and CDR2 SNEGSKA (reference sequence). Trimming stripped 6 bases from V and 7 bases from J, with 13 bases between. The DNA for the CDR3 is TGCAGTGCGCGGACAGACGGGAATGAGCAGTTCTTC. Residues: CSARTDGNEQFF.

CDR3 nucleotides: TGTGCCAGCAGCTTATCACCCAGGTTAGACGAGCAGTACTTC. It codes for CASSLSPRLDEQYF. This chain connects TRBV7-9 to TRBJ2-7, with D hard to call. The CDR3 contains 14 residues. CDR1 SEHNR and CDR2 FQNEAQ come from the germline V gene (reference sequence). V gave up 2 bases and J gave up 5 bases, with 13 bases separating them.

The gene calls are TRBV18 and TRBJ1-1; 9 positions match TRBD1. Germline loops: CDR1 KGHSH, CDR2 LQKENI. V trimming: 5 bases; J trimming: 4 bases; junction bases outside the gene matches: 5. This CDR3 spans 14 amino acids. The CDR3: CASSGTGRFTEAFF. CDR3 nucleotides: TGTGCCAGCTCAGGGACAGGGCGCTTCACTGAAGCTTTCTTT. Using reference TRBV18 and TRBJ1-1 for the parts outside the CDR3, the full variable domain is NAGVMQNPRHLVRRRGQEARLRCSPMKGHSHVYWYRQLPEEGLKFMVYLQKENIIDESGMPKERFSAEFPKEGPSILRIQQVVRGDSAAYFCASSGTGRFTEAFFGQGTRLTVV.

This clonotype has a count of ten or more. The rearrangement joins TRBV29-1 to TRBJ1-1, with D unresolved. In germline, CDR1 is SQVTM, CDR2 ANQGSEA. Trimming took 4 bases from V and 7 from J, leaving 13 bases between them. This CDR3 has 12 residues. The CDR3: CSVVRASVEAFF. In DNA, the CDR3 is TGCAGCGTTGTTAGGGCATCCGTTGAAGCTTTCTTT.

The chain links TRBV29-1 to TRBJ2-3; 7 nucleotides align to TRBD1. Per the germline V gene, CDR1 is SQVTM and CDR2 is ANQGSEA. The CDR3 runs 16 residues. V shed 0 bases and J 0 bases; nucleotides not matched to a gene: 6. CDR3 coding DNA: TGCAGCGTTGAAGATCGGTTCAGGGGGAGCACAGATACGCAGTATTTT. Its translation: CSVEDRFRGSTDTQYF.

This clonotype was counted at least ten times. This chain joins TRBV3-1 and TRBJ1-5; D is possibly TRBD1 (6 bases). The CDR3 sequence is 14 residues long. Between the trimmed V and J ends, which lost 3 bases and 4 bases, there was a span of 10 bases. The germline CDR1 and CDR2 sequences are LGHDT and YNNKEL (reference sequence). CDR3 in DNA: TGTGCCAGCAGCCAGACAGGCCGAAATCAGCCCCAGCATTTT. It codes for CASSQTGRNQPQHF.

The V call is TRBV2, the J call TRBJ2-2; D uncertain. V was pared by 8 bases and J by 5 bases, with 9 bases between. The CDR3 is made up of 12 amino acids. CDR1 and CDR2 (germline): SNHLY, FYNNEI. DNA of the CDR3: TGTGCCAGCCGTGTGGGTACCGGGGAGCTGTTTTTT. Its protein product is CASRVGTGELFF. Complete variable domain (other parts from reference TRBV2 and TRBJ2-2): EPEVTQTPSHQVTQMGQEVILRCVPISNHLYFYWYRQILGQKVEFLVSFYNNEISEKSEIFDDQFSVERPDGSNFTLKIRSTKLEDSAMYFCASRVGTGELFFGEGSRLTVL.

CDR3: CSAPELGINTEAFF. The CDR3 DNA reads TGCAGTGCTCCAGAGCTGGGGATAAACACTGAAGCTTTCTTT. The rearrangement joins TRBV20-1 to TRBJ1-1; unclear D gene. Germline assignment: CDR1 DFQATT and CDR2 SNEGSKA (reference sequence). The germline V and J ends were trimmed by 5 bases and 2 bases, with 15 bases remaining between them. The length of the CDR3 is 14 residues.

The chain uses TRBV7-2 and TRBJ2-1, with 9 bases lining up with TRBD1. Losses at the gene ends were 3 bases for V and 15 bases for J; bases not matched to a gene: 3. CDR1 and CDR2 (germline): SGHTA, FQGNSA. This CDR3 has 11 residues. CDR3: CASSFSGQGFF. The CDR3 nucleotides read TGTGCCAGCAGCTTTTCGGGACAGGGGTTCTTC.

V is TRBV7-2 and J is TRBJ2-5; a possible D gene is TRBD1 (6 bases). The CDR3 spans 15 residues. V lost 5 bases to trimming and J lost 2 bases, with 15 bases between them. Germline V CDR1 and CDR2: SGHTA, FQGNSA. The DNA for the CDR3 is TGTGCCAGCAGCACGCGGTACGGACAGCAAGAGACCCAGTACTTC. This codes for CASSTRYGQQETQYF.

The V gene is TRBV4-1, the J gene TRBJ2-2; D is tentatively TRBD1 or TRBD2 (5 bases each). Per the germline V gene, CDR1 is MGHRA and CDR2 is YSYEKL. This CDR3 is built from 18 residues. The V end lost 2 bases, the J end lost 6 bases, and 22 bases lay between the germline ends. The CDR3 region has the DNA TGCGCCAGCAGCCAACAACGAGGGGATCTCCCTGAACCCGGGGAGCTGTTTTTT. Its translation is CASSQQRGDLPEPGELFF.

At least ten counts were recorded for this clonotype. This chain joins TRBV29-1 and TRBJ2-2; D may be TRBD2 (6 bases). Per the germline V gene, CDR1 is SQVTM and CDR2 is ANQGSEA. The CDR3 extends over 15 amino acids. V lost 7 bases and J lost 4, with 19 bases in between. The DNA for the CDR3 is TGCAGCGCCCAGGTAGCGGTAGGAGTCACCGGGGAGCTGTTTTTT. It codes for CSAQVAVGVTGELFF.